The clone carrying this T cell receptor beta chain was counted ten times or more. Antigen specificity is unknown. TCRdb re-analysed the reads in MiXCR, keeping a single row per CDR3 protein. The sample has about 830,000 distinct CDR3 sequences, 32% seen once. The data derive from a study of T cell repertoires in cytomegalovirus infection. Study in general: Selection of CMV epitopes for the study included recently identified HLA-C-restricted and well-studied HLA-B-restricted ones. In public TCR beta signatures, there were indications of both CMV infection and matching HLA type. Study observations and caveats: Cumulative public TCR beta family frequency identified carriers of CMV plus the relevant HLA. Within the response measured ex vivo, HLA-C-restricted CMV-specific TCR beta clonotypes were dominant.

CDR1 and CDR2 from the germline V gene are SGHNT and YYREEE (reference sequence). The ends lost 4 bases at V and 7 bases at J; junction bases unmatched: 7. This CDR3 contains 14 residues. Material: cultured CD8+ T cells from PBMCs, obtained from culture after CMV antigen stimulation. The J gene is TRBJ1-4, the V gene TRBV5-4; 7 bases fit TRBD1. The receptor's source is a human donor in good health (CMV status not recorded). Some clones in this sample may be carry-over from other donors' samples. The CDR3 sequence is CASSREGAGEKLFF. The DNA for the CDR3 is TGTGCCAGCAGCCGGGAGGGGGCAGGTGAAAAACTGTTTTTT. Supplemented by reference TRBV5-4 and TRBJ1-4, the full variable domain reads ETGVTQSPTHLIKTRGQQVTLRCSSQSGHNTVSWYQQALGQGPQFIFQYYREEENGRGNFPPRFSGLQFPNYSSELNVNALELDDSALYLCASSREGAGEKLFFGSGTQLSVL.